The rows below give T cell receptor beta chains drawn from one sample of a study of blood T cell repertoires in COVID-19. TCRdb's copy holds only in-frame clones and misses some; the assay was immunoSEQ multiplex PCR. The sample contains 200,000 to 250,000 clones, 84% of which appear only once. Sequenced input: peripheral blood. The receptors come from a woman aged 50 to 60 with active or convalescent COVID-19. The CDR3 runs from the conserved cysteine through the conserved F or W. A D gene is named only where the DNA matches it firmly. Expanded clones get a size class; other rows say once, few or many, or leave the size out.

>TRBJ2-2|TRBD1|.|TRBV9
TGTGCCAGCAGCGTTGAGGGGGCGAGCACCGGGGAGCTGTTTTTT
CASSVEGASTGELFF
>TRBJ1-6|TRBD1|.|TRBV28
TGTGCCAGCATTTCACAGGGGGCCAATTCACCCCTCCACTTT
CASISQGANSPLHF
>TRBJ1-5|TRBD1|.|TRBV27
TGTGCCACCAGCCCCGGGGACAGGGGTGTTGGTCAGCCCCAGCATTTT
CATSPGDRGVGQPQHF
>TRBJ1-1|.|.|TRBV4-1
TGCGCCAGCAGCCAAGATACGAGCCCGAACACTGAAGCTTTCTTT
CASSQDTSPNTEAFF
>TRBJ2-4|TRBD2|.|TRBV3-1/TRBV3-2
TGTGCCAGCAGCCAAGTAGTTGGACTAGCGGGGCAGAACATTCAGTACTTC
CASSQVVGLAGQNIQYF
>TRBJ1-2|.|.|TRBV19
TGTGCCAGTAGTCTGACATCCAACTATGGCTACACCTTC
CASSLTSNYGYTF
>TRBJ1-3|.|.|TRBV5-1
TGCGCCAGCAGCTTGCAGGGGGGAAACACCATATATTTT
CASSLQGGNTIYF
>TRBJ2-7|.|.|TRBV27
TGTGCCAGCAGTTTAGGGACTCTCTCCTTCCACGAGCAGTACTTC
CASSLGTLSFHEQYF
>TRBJ2-2|TRBD2|.|TRBV4-2
TGTGCCAGCAGCCAAGAAGCGGCGGGAGGGCCTAGCACCGGGGAGCTGTTTTTT
CASSQEAAGGPSTGELFF
>TRBJ2-7|TRBD1|.|TRBV29-1
TGCAGCGTCCGGGTCGGGACAGGGGAAATCGAGCAGTACTTC
CSVRVGTGEIEQYF
>TRBJ2-5|TRBD1|.|TRBV6-5
TGTGCCAGCAGAGCCGGGACAGGGGGCGAGACCCAGTACTTC
CASRAGTGGETQYF
>TRBJ2-3|TRBD2|.|TRBV2
TGTGCCAGCAGCCCTGGACTAGCGGGAGGGGATACGCAGTATTTT
CASSPGLAGGDTQYF
>TRBJ1-1|.|few|TRBV5-6
TGTGCCAGCAGCTTGGTTAGGGGCACTGAAGCTTTCTTT
CASSLVRGTEAFF
>TRBJ1-2|TRBD1|.|TRBV5-1
TGCGCCAGCAGCTTGGGGACAGGGGGCCACTATGGCTACACCTTC
CASSLGTGGHYGYTF
>TRBJ1-5|TRBD1|.|TRBV18
TGTGCCAGCTCACCGCTCCAGGGGGGACAGCCCCAGCATTTT
CASSPLQGGQPQHF
>TRBJ2-3|TRBD2|.|TRBV5-6
TGTGCCAGCAGCTCCCGTAGCGGGACGGATTTTGGCACAGATACGCAGTATTTT
CASSSRSGTDFGTDTQYF